The next 3 T cell receptor beta chains were all read from a single sample in a study of blood T cell repertoires in COVID-19 (TCRdb year 2020). The library was prepared using the immunoSEQ multiplex PCR assay. Imported from immuneACCESS, the table was reduced by TCRdb to in-frame sequences with V and J called. These copies leave out some clones; in studies compared against another copy, an unresolved V gene accounts for under half, and the cause of the remainder is not known. The sample table records about 54,000 clones; approximately 91% of these occur just once. In total, the top ten clones hold roughly 3.9% of the sample. The sample taken for sequencing was peripheral blood. Source of these receptors: a man aged 50-60 years with acute or convalescent COVID-19.

The rearrangement links TRBV7-8 to TRBJ2-1, with 7 bases identical to TRBD2. V dropped 5 bases and J dropped 4; count of bases not matched to a gene: 11. CDR1 is SGHVS and CDR2 is FQNEAQ in the germline V gene. The CDR3 covers 16 residues. The CDR3 DNA follows: TGTGCCAGCAGCCCCATCGGCGGGAGTTCTTACAATGAGCAGTTCTTC. This gives the protein CASSPIGGSSYNEQFF. The full variable domain, its missing parts supplied by reference TRBV7-8 and TRBJ2-1, is GAGVSQSPRYKVAKRGQDVALRCDPISGHVSLFWYQQALGQGPEFLTYFQNEAQLDKSGLPSDRFFAERPEGSVSTLKIQRTQQEDSAVYLCASSPIGGSSYNEQFFGPGTRLTVL.

The chain recombines TRBV3-1 (or the pseudogene TRBV3-2) with TRBJ2-7, with 10 bases fitting TRBD2. Germline loops: CDR1 LGHDT, CDR2 YNNKEL (reference sequence). Unmatched junction bases numbered 6, after V lost 1 base and J lost 3 bases. The CDR3 length is 16 residues. Here the CDR3 DNA reads TGTGCCAGCAGCCAAGCCTTCTTAGCGGGAGGCTACGAGCAGTACTTC. It is translated as CASSQAFLAGGYEQYF.

The CDR3 DNA reads as TGTGCCAGCAGTTCCCAAAGGGGGCGGGGCTATGGCTACACCTTC. Translation: CASSSQRGRGYGYTF. This chain uses TRBV6-5 with TRBJ1-2; 7 bases line up with TRBD1. Germline V CDR1 and CDR2: MNHEY, SVGAGI. The CDR3 is 15 amino acids. The V segment lost 4 bases and the J segment 4 bases; nucleotides outside the gene matches: 9.